The clone carrying this T cell receptor beta chain was seen only a few times. Its antigen is unknown. The sample has other DNA sequences that encode this CDR3 too. The source of the sample is a study of beta chain features in type 1 diabetes. Study-wide background: Age and gender were similar between patients and healthy donors, as were cell yields. Findings and limits, study-wide: In every one of the four CD4+ subsets, TCRB CDR3s were moderately but significantly shorter in Type 1 diabetes patients. Sampled from patients, naive, central memory and Treg TCRB repertoires appeared more similar than those sampled from healthy donors.

Expressed TCRB transcripts got sequenced, as all isolated RNA was reverse transcribed. Some clones are missing from TCRdb's copy, which holds only in-frame ones; the method was immunoSEQ multiplex PCR. The sample contains about 180,000 clones, less than 10% of which appear only once. The V and J ends lost 0 bases and 8 bases, in that order; junction bases with no gene match: 5. CDR3 length: 14 amino acids. In germline, CDR1 is SGDLS, CDR2 YYNGEE. The specimen was central memory CD4+ T cells from blood. This chain links TRBV9 with TRBJ1-2; 9 bases are a match to TRBD1. This receptor was identified in a man in his late teens or twenties with type 1 diabetes. The CDR3 sequence: CASSVAQGARGYTF. CDR3 bases: TGTGCCAGCAGCGTAGCACAGGGGGCGCGGGGCTACACCTTC.